These 5 T cell receptor beta chains were all obtained from the same sample, sequenced in a study of T cell responses to AZD1222 COVID-19 vaccine. Sequencing used immunoSEQ multiplex PCR; TCRdb keeps in-frame clones, though not all of them. The data hold roughly 190,000 clones, with about nine tenths observed a single time. Sequenced here: peripheral blood, sampled 28 days after the second AZD1222 dose. These receptors all come from an adult who received the AZD1222 COVID-19 vaccine.

The genes are TRBV30 and TRBJ2-1, with D tentatively TRBD2 (6 bases). V was cut by 0 bases and J by 10 bases, with 13 bases left in between. In germline, CDR1 is GTSNPN, CDR2 SVGIG (reference sequence). This CDR3 comprises 13 residues. In DNA form, the CDR3 reads TGTGCCTGGAGTGTCCTCTTAGCGGAGGAGCAGTTCTTC. It encodes CAWSVLLAEEQFF.

The chain combines TRBV6-5 with TRBJ2-1, with unresolved D. The CDR3 totals 16 residues. V was pared by 3 bases and J by 8 bases, with 20 bases between. The V gene's germline CDR1 is MNHEY and CDR2 SVGAGI. CDR3 residues: CASSYSPGRILDEQFF. In DNA, the CDR3 is TGTGCCAGCAGTTATTCACCCGGCAGGATTTTGGATGAGCAGTTCTTC.

The chain employs TRBV14 and TRBJ2-7; D is possibly TRBD1 or TRBD2 (5 bases each). The CDR3 contains 13 residues. CDR1 and CDR2 (germline): SGHDN, FVKESK. Trimming cost V 4 bases and J 2 bases, with 9 bases left between them. In DNA, the CDR3 is TGTGCCAGCAGCCCCCAGGGAGCCTACGAGCAGTACTTC. Translated, it gives CASSPQGAYEQYF.

The genes are TRBV6-2 or TRBV6-3 and TRBJ2-7; 8 bases map to TRBD2. In germline, CDR1 is MNHEY, CDR2 SVGEGT. J gave up 0 bases and V 0 bases, and 13 bases lay outside the gene matches. CDR3 size: 19 residues. CDR3 sequence (DNA): TGTGCCAGCAGTTACTCAGGGCTAGCGGGCCGAATAAGCTCCTACGAGCAGTACTTC. It translates to CASSYSGLAGRISSYEQYF.

The V gene is TRBV7-6, the J gene TRBJ1-2; 7 nucleotides line up with TRBD1. From germline, CDR1 is SGHVS and CDR2 FNYEAQ. This CDR3 is 12 amino acids long. V shed 6 bases, J shed 6 bases, and the junction held 4 bases outside the gene matches. CDR3 nucleotide sequence: TGTGCCAGCAGTAATACAGGGGATGGCTACACCTTC. This translates into CASSNTGDGYTF.